Listed here are 32 T cell receptor beta chains from one sample, sequenced in a study of early T cells in non-severe SARS-CoV-2 infection. Using its own MiXCR run on the 5' RACE reads, TCRdb lists one record per CDR3 protein. This sample has tens of thousands of distinct CDR3 sequences, with 8.7% found just once. The material sequenced was whole blood, taken at baseline. These receptors came from an adult who was a healthcare worker with PCR-confirmed SARS-CoV-2 infection or an uninfected control (not recorded which).

The chain recombines TRBV3-1 with TRBJ2-7; possibly TRBD1 for D (5 bases). Germline V CDR1 and CDR2: LGHDT, YNNKEL (reference sequence). The V end lost 0 bases, the J end lost 6 bases, and 9 bases lay between the germline ends. The CDR3 consists of 13 residues. CDR3 amino acids: CASSQDWGLEQYF. Written as DNA, the CDR3 is TGTGCCAGCAGCCAAGATTGGGGCCTCGAGCAGTACTTC.

A few counts support this clonotype. The chain uses TRBV7-3 and TRBJ2-1, with unresolved D. The CDR3 spans 15 residues. V lost 5 bases, J lost 5 bases, and 16 bases lay in between. Germline V gene data show CDR1 as SGHTA and CDR2 as FQGTGA. The CDR3 spells CASSPRSGSHNEQFF. CDR3 coding DNA: TGTGCCAGCAGCCCCCGCTCGGGCAGCCACAATGAGCAGTTCTTC.

The chain couples TRBV4-1 to TRBJ2-7; 8 bases match TRBD1. Germline V gene lookup returns CDR1 MGHRA and CDR2 YSYEKL. This CDR3 is built from 17 residues. V shed 6 bases, J shed 6 bases, and the junction held 19 bases outside the gene matches. For the CDR3, the DNA is TGCGCCAGCAGTCGGGACAGGCGAGTCGGGAGTCGCAGCGAGCAGTACTTC. It is translated as CASSRDRRVGSRSEQYF.

The gene calls are TRBV5-1 and TRBJ2-2; 10 bases match TRBD2. CDR3 length: 18 amino acids. The ends lost 6 bases at V and 0 bases at J; junction bases unmatched: 11. CDR1 and CDR2 (germline): SGHRS, YFSETQ. The CDR3 DNA follows: TGCGCCAGCACCCGGCGGCTAGCGGGGGCCCCGAACACCGGGGAGCTGTTTTTT. This codes for CASTRRLAGAPNTGELFF.

This clonotype was detected a few times. This sequence joins TRBV2 and TRBJ2-2, with D possibly TRBD2 on 5 matching bases. Germline CDR1 SNHLY, CDR2 FYNNEI. V lost 1 base and J lost 1, with 16 bases in between. CDR3 size: 18 residues. As DNA, the CDR3 is TGTGCCAGCAGTGAAGACTTGTTTAGCGCGTGGAACACCGGGGAGCTGTTTTTT. As protein: CASSEDLFSAWNTGELFF.

This rearrangement joins TRBV7-3 to TRBJ2-7; perhaps TRBD2 as D (5 bases). The CDR3 runs to 15 residues. V lost 3 bases to trimming and J lost 3 bases, with 15 bases between them. CDR1 SGHTA and CDR2 FQGTGA come from the germline V gene. CDR3: CASSLWASHVYEQYF. The CDR3 DNA follows: TGTGCCAGCAGCTTGTGGGCTAGCCACGTCTACGAGCAGTACTTC.

This clonotype occurred many times. The gene calls are TRBV27 and TRBJ2-1, with 9 positions matching TRBD2. The CDR3 extends over 17 amino acids. Germline V gives CDR1 MNHEY, CDR2 SMNVEV (reference sequence). The trim removed 6 bases at V and 7 bases at J, leaving 16 bases unmatched. CDR3 bases: TGTGCCAGCAGCCGAACTAGCGGGCTCTACCTCAGGAATGAGCAGTTCTTC. Translating it yields CASSRTSGLYLRNEQFF.

In its sample, this clonotype was seen a few times. The V gene is TRBV5-5, the J gene TRBJ2-7; 7 bases match TRBD1. The germline V gene encodes CDR1 SGHKS and CDR2 YYEKEE (reference sequence). The CDR3 sequence is 14 residues long. J lost 2 bases, V lost 5 bases, and 7 bases had no gene match. DNA of the CDR3: TGTGCCAGCAGTGGGACAGCCCCCCCCTACGAGCAGTACTTC. Translating it yields CASSGTAPPYEQYF. The full variable domain, in which reference TRBV5-5 and TRBJ2-7 provide the parts outside the CDR3, is DAGVTQSPTHLIKTRGQQVTLRCSPISGHKSVSWYQQVLGQGPQFIFQYYEKEERGRGNFPDRFSARQFPNYSSELNVNALLLGDSALYLCASSGTAPPYEQYFGPGTRLTVT.

This clonotype turned up a few times. J is TRBJ1-1 and V is TRBV12-5, with TRBD1 identical over 7 bases. Germline V lookup: CDR1 LGHNT, CDR2 FRNRAP. The CDR3 is 16 residues long. Trimming took 5 bases from V and 10 from J; bases not matched to a gene: 19. CDR3 sequence: CASGTYPSGGLGGAFF. CDR3 coding DNA: TGTGCTAGTGGTACCTACCCTTCAGGGGGATTGGGTGGAGCTTTCTTT.

This clonotype was found many times. V usage is TRBV19 and J usage is TRBJ2-7; 8 bases map to TRBD2. Losses at the gene ends were 3 bases for V and 4 bases for J; bases not matched to a gene: 5. CDR3 size: 14 residues. Germline V CDR1 and CDR2: LNHDA, SQIVND (reference sequence). The CDR3 bases are TGTGCCAGTAGTATCGGGCTAGCGGGTTACGAGCAGTACTTC. Its translation is CASSIGLAGYEQYF.

The chain uses TRBV30 and TRBJ2-7; tentatively, D is TRBD1 (6 bases). Trimming took off 4 bases at V and 3 bases at J, with 16 bases between the two ends. Per germline, CDR1 GTSNPN and CDR2 SVGIG (reference sequence). The CDR3 extends over 14 amino acids. Here the CDR3 reads CAWNPDRILYEQYF. The CDR3 nucleotides are TGTGCCTGGAACCCCGACAGGATTCTCTACGAGCAGTACTTC.

The V gene is TRBV4-2, the J gene TRBJ2-7, with no clear D. Germline loops: CDR1 LGHNA, CDR2 YNFKEQ. V shed 0 bases and J shed 2 bases, with 14 bases lying between them. The CDR3 runs 16 residues. The CDR3 DNA reads TGTGCCAGCAGCCAAGACATAAACAGTACCCCCTACGAGCAGTACTTC. It specifies CASSQDINSTPYEQYF.

In the case of this clonotype: The junction departs from germline at one end; a sequencing error may be responsible. This chain connects TRBV5-1 to TRBJ2-1, with D possibly matching TRBD2 (6 bases). The CDR3 runs 16 residues. CDR1 is SGHRS, CDR2 YFSETQ, per germline. Written as DNA, the CDR3 is TGCGCCAGCAGATTGGAGGGACGGATATCCTACAATGAGCAGTTCTTC. Translated: CASRLEGRISYNEQFF.

This clonotype was detected many times. The chain combines TRBV29-1 with TRBJ2-7, with a tentative D call TRBD2 (5 bases). Trimming pared 2 bases from V and 5 bases from J, leaving 16 bases between. The germline V gene has CDR1 SQVTM and CDR2 ANQGSEA. CDR3 length: 14 residues. CDR3 in DNA: TGCAGCGTTGAAAGGCTAGCCGAGTCGAACGAGCAGTACTTC. This sequence encodes CSVERLAESNEQYF.

V usage is TRBV6-5 and J usage is TRBJ1-1; 7 bases map to TRBD1. The V gene end was trimmed by 10 bases and the J gene end by 0 bases; junction bases not matched to a gene: 20. This CDR3 region has 18 residues. Germline CDR1 reads MNHEY; CDR2 reads SVGAGI. The CDR3, as DNA: TGTGCCACCAATCCGGGGACAGTCCGGGTCCCGATGAACACTGAAGCTTTCTTT. It translates to CATNPGTVRVPMNTEAFF.

This clonotype was observed a handful of times. This chain uses TRBV19 with TRBJ2-1, with D possibly matching TRBD2 (6 bases). Germline CDR1 reads LNHDA; CDR2 reads SQIVND (reference sequence). Trimming took 8 bases from V and 4 from J, leaving 15 bases between them. This CDR3 region has 14 residues. CDR3 sequence reads: CASVGGDRYNEQFF. Written as DNA, the CDR3 is TGTGCCAGTGTAGGCGGGGATCGGTACAATGAGCAGTTCTTC.

This clonotype was counted between two and nine times. The gene calls are TRBV6-1 and TRBJ2-3; D gene uncertain. The germline CDR1 and CDR2 sequences are MNHNS and SASEGT. The V end was cut by 7 bases, the J end by 1 base, with 12 bases between. The CDR3 is 14 amino acids. CDR3 in amino acids: CASTPSWGTDTQYF. The CDR3 nucleotides read TGTGCCAGCACCCCCTCCTGGGGCACAGATACGCAGTATTTT.

In its sample, this clonotype was seen many times. The rearrangement uses TRBV7-9 and TRBJ1-4, with TRBD1 matching over 12 bases. The CDR3 is 15 residues long. Germline V gene lookup returns CDR1 SEHNR and CDR2 FQNEAQ (reference sequence). Trimming removed 5 bases from V and 13 bases from J; junction bases left unmatched: 11. The CDR3 sequence: CASSPRDRGPDGLFF. CDR3 nucleotides: TGTGCCAGCAGCCCCCGGGACAGGGGGCCGGATGGACTGTTTTTT.

This rearrangement joins TRBV6-2 or TRBV6-3 to TRBJ1-2; weak D call: TRBD1 (5 bases). CDR1 and CDR2 (germline): MNHEY, SVGEGT. V was cut by 10 bases and J by 1 base, with 10 bases left in between. This CDR3 is built from 12 residues. The CDR3 protein is CATLDSNYGYTF. CDR3 coding DNA: TGTGCCACCCTAGACAGTAACTATGGCTACACCTTC.

V usage is TRBV7-9 and J usage is TRBJ2-5; TRBD2 agrees at 12 bases. This CDR3 contains 16 residues. Germline loops: CDR1 SEHNR, CDR2 FQNEAQ (reference sequence). The trim removed 3 bases at V and 4 bases at J, leaving 6 bases unmatched. The CDR3 sequence: CASSFASGRALETQYF. DNA for the CDR3: TGTGCCAGCAGCTTCGCTAGCGGGAGGGCCCTAGAGACCCAGTACTTC. The entire variable domain, with the rest obtained from reference TRBV7-9 and TRBJ2-5, is as follows: DTGVSQNPRHKITKRGQNVTFRCDPISEHNRLYWYRQTLGQGPEFLTYFQNEAQLEKSRLLSDRFSAERPKGSFSTLEIQRTEQGDSAMYLCASSFASGRALETQYFGPGTRLLVL.

This clonotype turned up a few times. The chain combines TRBV6-5 with TRBJ2-5; D uncertain. The CDR3 covers 13 residues. Trimming shortened V by 8 bases and J by 4 bases, and 14 bases separated the two germline ends. Germline V gives CDR1 MNHEY, CDR2 SVGAGI. The CDR3 protein is CASGYKPPETQYF. The DNA for the CDR3 is TGTGCCAGCGGGTACAAGCCCCCAGAGACCCAGTACTTC.

This clonotype has more than one count but fewer than ten. The chain couples TRBV2 to TRBJ2-5; 8 bases are shared with TRBD2. CDR3 length: 16 amino acids. The germline V gene has CDR1 SNHLY and CDR2 FYNNEI. The ends lost 5 bases at V and 1 base at J; junction bases unmatched: 9. DNA for the CDR3: TGTGCCAGCAGTCGCGGAGGTAGCGGGGTCCAAGAGACCCAGTACTTC. Amino acid sequence: CASSRGGSGVQETQYF.

The chain couples TRBV6-6 to TRBJ1-1; 7 nucleotides match TRBD1. This CDR3 contains 17 residues. The junction had 15 bases not matched to a gene; V was cut back by 6 bases and J by 2 bases. Germline CDR1 is MNHNY and CDR2 is SVGAGI (reference sequence). In DNA form, the CDR3 reads TGTGCCAGCAGACCTTCTCGACAGGGAGGTATTAACACTGAAGCTTTCTTT. It specifies CASRPSRQGGINTEAFF.

The genes are TRBV2 and TRBJ2-2; D might be TRBD2 (6 bases). Germline V gene sequence: CDR1 SNHLY, CDR2 FYNNEI. Trimming removed 8 bases at V and 2 bases at J, with 15 bases between. The CDR3 loop spans 15 amino acids. The CDR3 sequence: CASRLGDFNTGELFF. The CDR3 nucleotides read TGTGCCAGCCGGCTCGGGGACTTCAACACCGGGGAGCTGTTTTTT.

The V and J genes are TRBV7-9 and TRBJ2-1, with 7 bases fitting TRBD2. The CDR3 extends over 15 amino acids. With 1 base clipped from V and 4 bases from J, the junction kept 4 bases outside the gene matches. Germline V CDR1 and CDR2: SEHNR, FQNEAQ (reference sequence). The DNA for the CDR3 is TGTGCCAGCAGCTTAGGGCAGGGAGGGTACAATGAGCAGTTCTTC. Translated, it gives CASSLGQGGYNEQFF. The complete variable domain, with remaining parts taken from reference TRBV7-9 and TRBJ2-1, reads DTGVSQNPRHKITKRGQNVTFRCDPISEHNRLYWYRQTLGQGPEFLTYFQNEAQLEKSRLLSDRFSAERPKGSFSTLEIQRTEQGDSAMYLCASSLGQGGYNEQFFGPGTRLTVL.

The chain uses TRBV9 and TRBJ2-2; D may correspond to TRBD1 or TRBD2 (5 bases each). Trimming took off 0 bases at V and 4 bases at J, with 13 bases between the two ends. Germline CDR1 and CDR2: SGDLS and YYNGEE. The CDR3 is made up of 16 amino acids. The CDR3 loop is CASSVGGVRVTGELFF. CDR3 nucleotides: TGTGCCAGCAGCGTAGGAGGGGTAAGGGTCACCGGGGAGCTGTTTTTT.

This clonotype was detected only a few times. The chain uses TRBV4-2 and TRBJ2-3; TRBD2 is a possible D gene (6 bases). Trimming cost V 4 bases and J 0 bases, with 14 bases left between them. The CDR3 sequence is 16 residues long. CDR1 LGHNA and CDR2 YNFKEQ come from the germline V gene. The CDR3 protein is CASSPSGPTSTDTQYF. CDR3 bases: TGTGCCAGCAGCCCCAGCGGGCCCACTAGCACAGATACGCAGTATTTT.

DNA of the CDR3: TGTGCCAGCAGCCCAACACGACTAGCGGGCACCTACGAGCAGTACTTC. Translated: CASSPTRLAGTYEQYF. The chain has TRBV3-1 and TRBJ2-7, with TRBD2 matching 10 bases. Losses at the gene ends were 4 bases for V and 2 bases for J; bases not matched to a gene: 8. The CDR3 is made up of 16 amino acids. CDR1 is LGHDT and CDR2 is YNNKEL in the germline V gene (reference sequence).

The sample holds a few counts of this clonotype. The gene calls are TRBV27 and TRBJ2-2, with 9 bases identical to TRBD2. Germline V gives CDR1 MNHEY, CDR2 SMNVEV (reference sequence). This CDR3 contains 17 residues. After removal of 3 bases from V and 7 bases from J, the junction contained 12 bases not matched to a gene. As DNA, the CDR3 is TGTGCCAGCAGTTTCTCTTGGGTAGCGGGGGCCGTCGGGGAGCTGTTTTTT. Amino acid sequence: CASSFSWVAGAVGELFF.

The chain couples TRBV6-2 or TRBV6-3 to TRBJ2-1, with 14 positions matching TRBD2. The junction had 3 bases not matched to a gene; V was cut back by 6 bases and J by 2 bases. The CDR3 contains 16 residues. Per germline, CDR1 MNHEY and CDR2 SVGEGT. The CDR3 DNA is TGTGCCAGCAGGGGACTAGCGGGGGATACCTACAATGAGCAGTTCTTC. Residues: CASRGLAGDTYNEQFF.

The chain links TRBV20-1 to TRBJ2-7, with a possible D match to TRBD1 (6 bases). The V gene lost 3 bases and the J gene lost 1 base, with 13 bases spanning the gap. Germline V lookup: CDR1 DFQATT, CDR2 SNEGSKA (reference sequence). The CDR3 runs to 14 residues. In DNA form, the CDR3 reads TGCAGTGCTAGGCAGACAGGCCCATCCTACGAGCAGTACTTC. This codes for CSARQTGPSYEQYF.

The rearrangement joins TRBV9 to TRBJ2-2, with D perhaps matching TRBD2 (6 bases). The CDR3 loop spans 18 amino acids. V was clipped by 4 bases and J by 5 bases, with 24 bases between them. The germline gives CDR1 SGDLS, CDR2 YYNGEE. In DNA, the CDR3 is TGTGCCAGCAGCCCTCGCCCCCCAACGGGAGTAGGGACCGGGGAGCTGTTTTTT. Translated: CASSPRPPTGVGTGELFF.